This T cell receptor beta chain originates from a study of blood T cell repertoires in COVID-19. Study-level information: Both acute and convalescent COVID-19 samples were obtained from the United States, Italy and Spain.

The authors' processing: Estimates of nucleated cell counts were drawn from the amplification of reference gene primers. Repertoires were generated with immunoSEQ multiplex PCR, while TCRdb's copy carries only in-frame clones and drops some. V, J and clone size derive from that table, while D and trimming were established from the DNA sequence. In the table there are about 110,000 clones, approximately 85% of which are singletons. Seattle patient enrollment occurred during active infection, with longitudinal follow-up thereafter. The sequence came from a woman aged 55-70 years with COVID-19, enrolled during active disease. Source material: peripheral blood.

The CDR3 is CASSPYSGSPLHF. Here the CDR3 DNA reads TGTGCCAGCAGTCCCTATAGTGGTTCACCCCTCCACTTT. This chain connects TRBV12-3 or TRBV12-4 to TRBJ1-6; D unresolved. Trimming cost V 5 bases and J 9 bases, with 11 bases left between them. The CDR3 is 13 amino acids.